The entry that follows covers one TCR beta chain sequence. Its antigen is unidentified. ViraFEST expansion of antigen-specific CD4+ T cells with viral peptide pools preceded sequencing. Following a roughly 11-day culture, CD4+ T cells were purified. All study participants received two doses of BNT162b2 or mRNA-1273 vaccine. Vaccinated recipients, who were negative for nucleocapsid antibodies, had no history of SARS-CoV-2 infection. CDR1 is LGHDT and CDR2 is YNNKEL in the germline V gene (reference sequence). The CDR3 spans 14 residues. Germline trimming cut 4 bases from V and 4 bases from J; bases unmatched to any gene: 2. This sample is drawn from a study of vaccination effects on CD4 cells after COVID-19. Assay used: immunoSEQ multiplex PCR; TCRdb lists only in-frame clones, some missing. The sample yields around 32,000 clones, roughly two thirds seen once.

The origin of this receptor is a human donor who received a COVID-19 vaccine. The chain has TRBV3-1 (or the pseudogene TRBV3-2) and TRBJ2-7, with TRBD2 matching 12 bases. The sample was CD4+ T cells from PBMCs cultured with HCoV-229E spike peptides, taken after COVID-19 vaccination. In nucleotides, the CDR3 is TGTGCCAGCAGCCGGCTAGCGGGGGGGTACGAGCAGTACTTC. It yields the protein CASSRLAGGYEQYF.